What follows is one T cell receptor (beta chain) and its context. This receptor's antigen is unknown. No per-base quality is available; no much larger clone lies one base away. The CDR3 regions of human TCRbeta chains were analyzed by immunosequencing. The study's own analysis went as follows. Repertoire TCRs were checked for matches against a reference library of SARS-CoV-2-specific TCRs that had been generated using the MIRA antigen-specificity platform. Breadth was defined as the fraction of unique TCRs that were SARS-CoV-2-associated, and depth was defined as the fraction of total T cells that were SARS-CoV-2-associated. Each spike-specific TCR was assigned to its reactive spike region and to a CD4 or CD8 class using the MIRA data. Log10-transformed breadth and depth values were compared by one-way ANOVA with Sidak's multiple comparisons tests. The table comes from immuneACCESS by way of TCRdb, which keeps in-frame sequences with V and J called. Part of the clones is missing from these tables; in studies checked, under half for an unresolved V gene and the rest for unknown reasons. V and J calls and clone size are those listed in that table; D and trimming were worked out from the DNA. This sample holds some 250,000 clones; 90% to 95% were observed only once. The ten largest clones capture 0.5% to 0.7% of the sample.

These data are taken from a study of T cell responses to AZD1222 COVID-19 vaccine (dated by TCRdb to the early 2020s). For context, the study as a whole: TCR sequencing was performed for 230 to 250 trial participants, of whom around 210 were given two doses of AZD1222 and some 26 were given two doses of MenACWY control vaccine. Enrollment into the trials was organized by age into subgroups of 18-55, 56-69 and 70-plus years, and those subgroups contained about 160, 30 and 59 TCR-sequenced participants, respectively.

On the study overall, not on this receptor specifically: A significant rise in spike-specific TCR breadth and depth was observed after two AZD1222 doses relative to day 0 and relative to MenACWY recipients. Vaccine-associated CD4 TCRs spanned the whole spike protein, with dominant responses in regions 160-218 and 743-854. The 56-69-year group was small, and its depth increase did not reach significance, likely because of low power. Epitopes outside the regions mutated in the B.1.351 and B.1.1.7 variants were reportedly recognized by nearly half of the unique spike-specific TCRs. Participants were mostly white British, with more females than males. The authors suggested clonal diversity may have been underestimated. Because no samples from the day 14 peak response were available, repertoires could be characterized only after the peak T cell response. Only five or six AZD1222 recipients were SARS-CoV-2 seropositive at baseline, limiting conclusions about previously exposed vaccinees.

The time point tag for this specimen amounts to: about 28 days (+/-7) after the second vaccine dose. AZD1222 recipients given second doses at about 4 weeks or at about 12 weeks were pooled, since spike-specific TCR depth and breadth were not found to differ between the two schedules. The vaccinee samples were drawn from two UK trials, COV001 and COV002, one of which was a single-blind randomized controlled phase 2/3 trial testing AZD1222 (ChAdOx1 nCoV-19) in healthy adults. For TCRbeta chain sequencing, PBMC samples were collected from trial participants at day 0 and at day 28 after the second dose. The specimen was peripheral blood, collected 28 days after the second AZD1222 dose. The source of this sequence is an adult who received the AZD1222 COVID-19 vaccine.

The CDR3 region: CASSPSGTSGSYEQYF. The DNA reads as follows: TGTGCCAGCTCCCCGTCCGGGACTAGCGGCTCCTACGAGCAGTACTTC. The sequence is built from TRBV28 and TRBJ2-7; 11 of the junction bases match TRBD2. The V end gives up 8 bases and the J end 0 bases, leaving 9 bases in the junction not matched to a gene. From its cysteine to its phenylalanine, the CDR3 spans 16 amino acids. Only the CDR3 DNA is retained, 48 bases long and in frame from the first base. The germline V gene supplies CDR1 MDHEN and CDR2 SYDVKM.